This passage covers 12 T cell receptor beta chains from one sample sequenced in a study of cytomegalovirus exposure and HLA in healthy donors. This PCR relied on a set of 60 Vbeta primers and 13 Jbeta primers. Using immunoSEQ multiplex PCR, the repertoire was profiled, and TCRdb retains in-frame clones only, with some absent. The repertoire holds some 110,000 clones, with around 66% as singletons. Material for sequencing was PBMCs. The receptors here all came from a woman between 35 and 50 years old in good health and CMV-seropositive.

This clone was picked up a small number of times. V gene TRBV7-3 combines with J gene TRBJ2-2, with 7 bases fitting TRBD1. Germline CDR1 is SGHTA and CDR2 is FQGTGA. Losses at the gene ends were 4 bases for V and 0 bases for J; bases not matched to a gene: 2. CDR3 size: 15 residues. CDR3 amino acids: CASSSGTANTGELFF. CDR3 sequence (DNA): TGTGCCAGCAGCTCCGGGACAGCGAACACCGGGGAGCTGTTTTTT.

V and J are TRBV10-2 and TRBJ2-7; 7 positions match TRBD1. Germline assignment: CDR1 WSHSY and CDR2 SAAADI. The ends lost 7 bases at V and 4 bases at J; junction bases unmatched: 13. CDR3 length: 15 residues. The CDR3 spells CASTFATGRLYEQYF. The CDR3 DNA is TGCGCCAGCACGTTCGCGACAGGGAGACTATACGAGCAGTACTTC.

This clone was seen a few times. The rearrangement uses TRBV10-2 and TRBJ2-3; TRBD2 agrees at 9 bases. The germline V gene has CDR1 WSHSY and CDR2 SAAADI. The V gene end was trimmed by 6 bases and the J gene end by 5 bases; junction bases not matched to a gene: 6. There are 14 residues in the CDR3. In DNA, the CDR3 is TGCGCCAGCAGCATAGCGGGAGTGGGAGATACGCAGTATTTT. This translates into CASSIAGVGDTQYF.

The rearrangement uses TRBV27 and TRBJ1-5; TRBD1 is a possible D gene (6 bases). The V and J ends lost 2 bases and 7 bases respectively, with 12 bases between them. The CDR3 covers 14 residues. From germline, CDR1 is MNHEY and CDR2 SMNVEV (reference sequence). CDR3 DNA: TGTGCCAGCAGTTTAGGGAGCCAGGGGCAGCCCCAGCATTTT. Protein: CASSLGSQGQPQHF.

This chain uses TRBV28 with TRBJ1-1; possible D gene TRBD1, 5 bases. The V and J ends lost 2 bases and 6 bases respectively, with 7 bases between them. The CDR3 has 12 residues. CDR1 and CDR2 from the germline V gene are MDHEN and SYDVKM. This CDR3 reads CASSLTGAEAFF. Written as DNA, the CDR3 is TGTGCCAGCAGTTTAACAGGCGCTGAAGCTTTCTTT. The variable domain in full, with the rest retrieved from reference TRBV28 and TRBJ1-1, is DVKVTQSSRYLVKRTGEKVFLECVQDMDHENMFWYRQDPGLGLRLIYFSYDVKMKEKGDIPEGYSVSREKKERFSLILESASTNQTSMYLCASSLTGAEAFFGQGTRLTVV.

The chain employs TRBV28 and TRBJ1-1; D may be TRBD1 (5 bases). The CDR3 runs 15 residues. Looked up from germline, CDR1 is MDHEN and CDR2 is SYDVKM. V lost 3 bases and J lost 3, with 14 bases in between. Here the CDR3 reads CASSFTGGPHTEAFF. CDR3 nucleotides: TGTGCCAGCAGTTTTACGGGGGGACCGCACACTGAAGCTTTCTTT. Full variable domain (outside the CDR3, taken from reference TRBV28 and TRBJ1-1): DVKVTQSSRYLVKRTGEKVFLECVQDMDHENMFWYRQDPGLGLRLIYFSYDVKMKEKGDIPEGYSVSREKKERFSLILESASTNQTSMYLCASSFTGGPHTEAFFGQGTRLTVV.

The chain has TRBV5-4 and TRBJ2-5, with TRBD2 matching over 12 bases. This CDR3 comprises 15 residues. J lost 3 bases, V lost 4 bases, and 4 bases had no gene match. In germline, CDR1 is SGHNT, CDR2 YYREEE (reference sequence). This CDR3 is CASSIRLAGEETQYF. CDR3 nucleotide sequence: TGTGCCAGCAGCATCCGACTAGCGGGGGAAGAGACCCAGTACTTC.

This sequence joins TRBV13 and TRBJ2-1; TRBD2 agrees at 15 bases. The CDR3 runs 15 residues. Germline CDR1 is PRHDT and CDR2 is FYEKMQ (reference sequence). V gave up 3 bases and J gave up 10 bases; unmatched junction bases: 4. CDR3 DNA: TGTGCCAGCAGCTTCGGGACTAGCGGGGGGCCCGAGCAGTTCTTC. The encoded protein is CASSFGTSGGPEQFF.

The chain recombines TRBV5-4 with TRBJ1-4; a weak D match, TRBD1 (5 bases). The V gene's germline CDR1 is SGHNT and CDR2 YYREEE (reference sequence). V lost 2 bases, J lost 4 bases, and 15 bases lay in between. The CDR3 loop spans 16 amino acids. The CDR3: CASSFGTSGFNEKLFF. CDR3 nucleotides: TGTGCCAGCAGCTTTGGGACTAGTGGTTTTAATGAAAAACTGTTTTTT.

The CDR3 protein is CASSSPTGGANTGELFF. CDR3 bases: TGTGCCAGCAGCTCCCCGACAGGGGGCGCGAACACCGGGGAGCTGTTTTTT. The chain joins TRBV7-9 to TRBJ2-2, with 10 bases identical to TRBD1. Trimming took 4 bases from V and 0 from J; bases not matched to a gene: 5. This CDR3 comprises 17 residues. Looked up from germline, CDR1 is SEHNR and CDR2 is FQNEAQ (reference sequence).

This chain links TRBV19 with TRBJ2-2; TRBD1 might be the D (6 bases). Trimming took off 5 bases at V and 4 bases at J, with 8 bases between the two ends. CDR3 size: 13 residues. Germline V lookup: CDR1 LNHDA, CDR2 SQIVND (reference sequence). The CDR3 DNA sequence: TGTGCCAGTAGTCAGGGGACCACCGGGGAGCTGTTTTTT. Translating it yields CASSQGTTGELFF.

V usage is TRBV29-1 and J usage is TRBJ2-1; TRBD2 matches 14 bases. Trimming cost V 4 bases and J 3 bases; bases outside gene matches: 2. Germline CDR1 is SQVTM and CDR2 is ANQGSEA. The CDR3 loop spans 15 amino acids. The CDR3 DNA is TGCAGCGTTGGACTAGCGGGAGGGTACTACAATGAGCAGTTCTTC. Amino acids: CSVGLAGGYYNEQFF.